This is a list of T cell receptor beta chains from one sample in a study of OX40 agonist ivuxolimab in advanced cancers. Assay used: immunoSEQ multiplex PCR; TCRdb lists only in-frame clones, some missing. Of 20,000 to 25,000 clones in the sample, 83% were seen once. Specimen: CD4+ or CD8+ T cells sorted from blood, collected in a trial of the OX40 agonist ivuxolimab. The receptor set was obtained from an adult with an advanced solid tumor such as melanoma, head and neck, liver or kidney cancer. The CDR3 runs from the conserved cysteine through the conserved F or W. A D gene is named only where the DNA matches it firmly. Rows may omit the clone size; those that give it use once, few, many or a size class.

size: -; V: TRBV7-3; D: -; J: TRBJ2-2; DNA: TGTGCCAGCAGCTTCTCCGGGAGTACCGGGGAGCTGTTTTTT; CDR3: CASSFSGSTGELFF
size: once; V: TRBV6-5; D: -; J: TRBJ1-2; DNA: TGTGCCAGCAGGGGCTGGATAATCTATGGCTACACCTTC; CDR3: CASRGWIIYGYTF
size: once; V: TRBV7-1; D: TRBD2; J: TRBJ2-3; DNA: TGTGCCAGCAGCTTCCCAGCGGGGGACACAGATACGCAGTATTTT; CDR3: CASSFPAGDTDTQYF
size: -; V: TRBV18; D: -; J: TRBJ2-7; DNA: TGTGCCAGCTCACCAACTGCCTCCTACGAGCAGTACTTC; CDR3: CASSPTASYEQYF
size: -; V: TRBV28; D: TRBD1; J: TRBJ2-4; DNA: TGTGCCAGCAGTCCCGCCGACAGGGGGATAAACATTCAGTACTTC; CDR3: CASSPADRGINIQYF
size: -; V: TRBV7-6; D: TRBD1; J: TRBJ2-7; DNA: TGTGCCAGCAGCTCCAGGGGGCCTACCTACGAGCAGTACTTC; CDR3: CASSSRGPTYEQYF
size: once; V: TRBV4-2; D: TRBD2; J: TRBJ2-7; DNA: TGTGCCAGCAGCCCCCGACTAGCGGAATCCTACGAGCAGTACTTC; CDR3: CASSPRLAESYEQYF
size: -; V: TRBV9; D: -; J: TRBJ2-7; DNA: TGTGCCAGCAGCGTGGGGGGATCCTACGAGCAGTACTTC; CDR3: CASSVGGSYEQYF
size: -; V: TRBV5-8; D: TRBD1; J: TRBJ1-2; DNA: TGTGCCAGCAGGGACAGGGGACTAGCTAACTATGGCTACACCTTC; CDR3: CASRDRGLANYGYTF
size: -; V: TRBV21-1; D: -; J: TRBJ2-7; DNA: TGTGCCAGCAGCAAAAGGGCGAAACACGAGCAGTACTTC; CDR3: CASSKRAKHEQYF
size: -; V: TRBV6-1; D: -; J: TRBJ2-3; DNA: TGTGCCAGCACGGAGGGAGAGGGCACAGATACGCAGTATTTT; CDR3: CASTEGEGTDTQYF